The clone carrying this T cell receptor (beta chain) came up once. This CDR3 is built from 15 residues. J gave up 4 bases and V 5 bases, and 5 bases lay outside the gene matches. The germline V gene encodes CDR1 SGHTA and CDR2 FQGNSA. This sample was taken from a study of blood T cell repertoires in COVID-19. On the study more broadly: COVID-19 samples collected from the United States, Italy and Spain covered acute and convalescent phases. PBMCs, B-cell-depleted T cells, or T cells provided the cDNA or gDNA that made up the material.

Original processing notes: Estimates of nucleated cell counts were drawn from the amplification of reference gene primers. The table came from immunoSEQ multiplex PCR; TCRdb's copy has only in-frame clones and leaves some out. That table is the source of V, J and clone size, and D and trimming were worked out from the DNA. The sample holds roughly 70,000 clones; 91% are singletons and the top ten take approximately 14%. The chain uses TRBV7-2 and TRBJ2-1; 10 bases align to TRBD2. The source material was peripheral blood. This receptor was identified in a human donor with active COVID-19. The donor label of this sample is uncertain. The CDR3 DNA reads TGTGCCAGCAGCCGCACTAGCGGGAATTACAATGAGCAGTTCTTC. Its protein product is CASSRTSGNYNEQFF.